This passage covers 15 T cell receptor beta chains from one sample sequenced in a study of T cells after yellow fever vaccination (dated by TCRdb to between 2018 and 2021). Interpreted using the paper, the treatment or condition label stands for: live attenuated yellow fever vaccine strain. Libraries were built with 5' RACE. Sequencing was performed on an Illumina NovaSeq 6000. Using fastp trimming at Q25 and MiXCR clonotype assembly, TCRdb reanalyzed the public sequencing data and kept in-frame beta chains. Every distinct CDR3 protein forms one entry, paired with its most common genes and DNA. For this sample the table gives around 300,000 distinct CDR3 sequences, of which 3.5% to 4.5% were detected only once. The ten largest clonotypes hold approximately 19% of the sample. Sequenced material: PBMCs, taken 15 days after the yellow fever booster vaccination. The receptors derive from a man between 18 and 29 years old who received the YFV17D yellow fever vaccine.

The sample holds a few counts of this clonotype. The chain joins TRBV12-3 or TRBV12-4 to TRBJ2-3; TRBD2 agrees at 13 bases. The CDR3 totals 14 residues. The ends lost 2 bases at V and 11 bases at J; junction bases unmatched: 4. Here the CDR3 reads CASSLPGLAGKQYF. The CDR3 region has the DNA TGTGCCAGCAGTTTACCGGGACTAGCGGGGAAGCAGTATTTT.

The chain employs TRBV10-3 and TRBJ2-5; D gene unclear. V lost 4 bases and J lost 4, with 7 bases in between. Germline CDR1 reads ENHRY; CDR2 reads SYGVKD. The CDR3 runs 12 residues. The CDR3 nucleotides read TGTGCCATCAGTGGGGTGGGAGAGACCCAGTACTTC. Amino acids: CAISGVGETQYF.

This clonotype was found many times. The chain joins TRBV27 to TRBJ2-5; D may be TRBD2 (5 bases). There are 14 residues in the CDR3. V was pared by 7 bases and J by 4 bases, with 16 bases between. The V gene's germline CDR1 is MNHEY and CDR2 SMNVEV (reference sequence). CDR3 nucleotide sequence: TGTGCCAGCAAGGTTACCCTAGGAGGAGAGACCCAGTACTTC. Encoded protein: CASKVTLGGETQYF.

The table lists this clonotype with a few counts. The CDR3, as DNA: TGTGCCAGCAGCCCCTGGGGGTTTAACTATGGCTACACCTTC. Protein: CASSPWGFNYGYTF. The chain links TRBV5-4 to TRBJ1-2; TRBD1 might be the D (5 bases). This CDR3 is 14 amino acids long. From germline, CDR1 is SGHNT and CDR2 YYREEE (reference sequence). Trimming pared 4 bases from V and 1 base from J, leaving 11 bases between.

Written as DNA, the CDR3 is TGTGCCAGCAGTGTGGTCCAGCGGGGGCACACAGATACGCAGTATTTT. It yields the protein CASSVVQRGHTDTQYF. The chain is built from TRBV25-1 and TRBJ2-3, with 8 bases aligning to TRBD2. V shed 4 bases, J shed 2 bases, and the junction held 8 bases outside the gene matches. In germline, CDR1 is MGHDK, CDR2 SYGVNS. This CDR3 comprises 16 residues.

This clonotype showed up just a few times. The J gene is TRBJ2-5, the V gene TRBV7-9, with D possibly being TRBD2 (5 bases). Germline CDR1 is SEHNR and CDR2 is FQNEAQ (reference sequence). V lost 5 bases to trimming and J lost 4 bases, with 17 bases between them. This CDR3 is 15 amino acids long. Here the CDR3 reads CASSPGDYGSETQYF. The CDR3 DNA reads TGTGCCAGCAGCCCGGGCGACTATGGCTCAGAGACCCAGTACTTC.

This clonotype was counted many times. The chain uses TRBV20-1 and TRBJ1-5; no firm D call. The CDR3 consists of 14 residues. CDR1 is DFQATT, CDR2 SNEGSKA, per germline (reference sequence). Trimming cost V 8 bases and J 9 bases, with 23 bases left between them. CDR3 nucleotides: TGCAGTACGGAAAAGGGCTCTAGTCGTGGGCCCCAGCATTTT. Protein sequence: CSTEKGSSRGPQHF.

This clonotype has more than one count but fewer than ten. The rearrangement links TRBV10-3 to TRBJ2-3; 10 bases are a match to TRBD2. Germline V gene lookup returns CDR1 ENHRY and CDR2 SYGVKD. Trimming removed 3 bases from V and 6 bases from J; junction bases left unmatched: 9. This CDR3 has 16 amino acids. CDR3 protein: CAISEFERGGLDTQYF. The CDR3 coding sequence is TGTGCCATCAGTGAATTCGAGCGGGGGGGCTTGGATACGCAGTATTTT.

This clonotype occurred a few times. The genes are TRBV15 and TRBJ2-7; 14 bases match TRBD2. The CDR3 is 15 residues long. The trim removed 3 bases at V and 5 bases at J, leaving 3 bases unmatched. Germline values: CDR1 LNHNV, CDR2 YYDKDF (reference sequence). The CDR3 bases are TGTGCCACCAGCAGGGGACTAGCGGGGGTGGACGAGCAGTACGTC. This codes for CATSRGLAGVDEQYV.

V usage is TRBV11-2 and J usage is TRBJ2-4; D unresolved. This CDR3 spans 14 amino acids. CDR1 SGHAT and CDR2 FQNNGV come from the germline V gene. V was shortened by 5 bases and J by 0 bases, with 8 bases between the two germline ends. The CDR3 region has the DNA TGTGCCAGCAGCGCCCAAATAGCCAAAAACATTCAGTACTTC. Translation: CASSAQIAKNIQYF.

This clonotype was seen ten or more times. The chain has TRBV5-6 and TRBJ2-7; 7 bases are shared with TRBD1. Germline lookup yields CDR1 SGHDT and CDR2 YYEEEE. With V trimmed by 4 bases and J by 7 bases, 11 bases remained unmatched. This CDR3 has 14 amino acids. The CDR3 sequence: CASSLGTDSWEQYV. The CDR3 DNA follows: TGTGCCAGCAGCCTAGGGACAGATTCGTGGGAGCAGTACGTC.

The sample holds many counts of this clonotype. V is TRBV12-3 or TRBV12-4 and J is TRBJ2-1; TRBD1 matches 11 bases. CDR3 length: 13 amino acids. J lost 5 bases, V lost 6 bases, and 0 bases had no gene match. The CDR3 region has the DNA TGTGCCAGCAGGGGACAGGGGGACAATGAGCAGTTCTTC. As protein: CASRGQGDNEQFF.

V usage is TRBV12-5 and J usage is TRBJ1-2; tentatively, D is TRBD1 (6 bases). Germline lookup yields CDR1 LGHNT and CDR2 FRNRAP. Trimming cost V 5 bases and J 4 bases, with 14 bases left between them. CDR3 size: 14 residues. In DNA, the CDR3 is TGTGCTAGTGGTCCTGATCAGGGGACCTATGGCTACACCTTC. It specifies CASGPDQGTYGYTF.

This clonotype was picked up many times. This chain joins TRBV5-1 and TRBJ1-3; D is perhaps TRBD1 (5 bases). CDR3 size: 17 residues. Trimming cost V 1 base and J 0 bases, with 14 bases left between them. Germline V gene data show CDR1 as SGHRS and CDR2 as YFSETQ. CDR3 residues: CASSLISGPRSGNTIYF. Written as DNA, the CDR3 is TGCGCCAGCAGCTTGATATCAGGGCCCCGCTCTGGAAACACCATATATTTT. The whole variable domain, remainder taken from reference TRBV5-1 and TRBJ1-3, is KAGVTQTPRYLIKTRGQQVTLSCSPISGHRSVSWYQQTPGQGLQFLFEYFSETQRNKGNFPGRFSGRQFSNSRSEMNVSTLELGDSALYLCASSLISGPRSGNTIYFGEGSWLTVV.

Many counts were recorded for this clonotype. The V and J genes are TRBV20-1 and TRBJ2-3, with D tentatively TRBD1 (5 bases). V lost 1 base, J lost 2 bases, and 13 bases lay in between. The CDR3 length is 15 residues. The V gene's germline CDR1 is DFQATT and CDR2 SNEGSKA (reference sequence). The CDR3 bases are TGCAGTGCTAGAGCTACAGGCGATTCCACAGATACGCAGTATTTT. Translated, it gives CSARATGDSTDTQYF.